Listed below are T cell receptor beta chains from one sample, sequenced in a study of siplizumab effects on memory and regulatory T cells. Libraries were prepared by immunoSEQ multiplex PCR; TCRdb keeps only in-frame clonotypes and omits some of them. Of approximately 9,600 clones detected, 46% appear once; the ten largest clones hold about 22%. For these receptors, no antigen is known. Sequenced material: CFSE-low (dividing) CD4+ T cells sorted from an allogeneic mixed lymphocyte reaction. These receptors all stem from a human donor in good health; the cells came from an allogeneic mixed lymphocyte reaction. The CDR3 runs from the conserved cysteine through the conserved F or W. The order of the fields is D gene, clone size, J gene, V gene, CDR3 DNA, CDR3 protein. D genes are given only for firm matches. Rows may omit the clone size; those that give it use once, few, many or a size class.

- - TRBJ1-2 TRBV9 TGTGCCAGCAGCGGGGGGCCCCACTATGGCTACACCTTC CASSGGPHYGYTF
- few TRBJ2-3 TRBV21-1 TGTGCCAGCAGCAGATTCAAAGTGAGAGGACCTGAGACAGATACGCAGTATTTT CASSRFKVRGPETDTQYF
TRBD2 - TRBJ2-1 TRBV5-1 TGCGCCAGCAGCTACGGGGCGGGAGCAGGATACAATGAGCAGTTCTTC CASSYGAGAGYNEQFF
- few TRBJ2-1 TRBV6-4 TGTGCCAGCAGTCGGACTGGCCGGTCAAGCTCCTACAATGAGCAGTTCTTC CASSRTGRSSSYNEQFF
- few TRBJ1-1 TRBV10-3 TGTGCCATCAGTGAATGGGGCAGGAACACTGAAGCTTTCTTT CAISEWGRNTEAFF
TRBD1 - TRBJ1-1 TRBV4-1 TGCGCCAGCAGCCCGCATTATTTCATTCACAGGGGAGGCACTGAAGCTTTCTTT CASSPHYFIHRGGTEAFF
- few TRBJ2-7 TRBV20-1 TGCAGCTGGAAACGCCGCGACGAGCAGTACTTC CSWKRRDEQYF
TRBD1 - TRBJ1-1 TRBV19 TGTGCCAGTAGACCAAGAACAGGGGCGGGTAACACTGAAGCTTTCTTT CASRPRTGAGNTEAFF
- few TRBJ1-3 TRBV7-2 TGTGCCAGCAGCTTAACTCTCCTTACAGCACGAAACACCATATATTTT CASSLTLLTARNTIYF
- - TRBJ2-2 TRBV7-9 TGTGCCAGCAGCTTAGAATCCCGCGGGGAGCTGTTTTTT CASSLESRGELFF
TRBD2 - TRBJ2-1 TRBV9 TGTGCCAGCAGCGTAGCTAGCCCGACTAGCGGGATAAAAAATGAGCAGTTCTTC CASSVASPTSGIKNEQFF
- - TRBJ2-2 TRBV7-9 TGTGCCAGCAGCCCCTCATGGGAGCTGTTTTTT CASSPSWELFF
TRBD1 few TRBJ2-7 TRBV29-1 TGCAGCGTCGGGACAGGGAGGTACGAGCAGTACTTC CSVGTGRYEQYF
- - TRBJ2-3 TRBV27 TGTGCCAGCAGCTCTTCCGGGACTAGCACAGATACGCAGTATTTT CASSSSGTSTDTQYF
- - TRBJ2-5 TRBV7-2 TGTGCCAGCAGCTTGTGGGGTATTCAAGAGACCCAGTACTTC CASSLWGIQETQYF
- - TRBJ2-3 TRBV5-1 TGCGCCAGCAGCTTTTCGACAGACACTAGCACAGATACGCAGTATTTT CASSFSTDTSTDTQYF
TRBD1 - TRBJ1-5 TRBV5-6 TGTGCCAGCAGCTTGGGATACAGGGGTCAGCCCCAGCATTTT CASSLGYRGQPQHF
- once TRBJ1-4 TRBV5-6 TGTGCCAGCCCCGCATGGGGGGCCGGTGAAAAACTGTTTTTT CASPAWGAGEKLFF
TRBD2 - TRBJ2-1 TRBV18 TGTGCCAGCTCCCTCGCGGGAGACGGTTACAATGAGCAGTTCTTC CASSLAGDGYNEQFF
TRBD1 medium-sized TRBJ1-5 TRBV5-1 TGCGCCAGCAGCCCAGGGACAGGATATCAGCCCCAGCATTTT CASSPGTGYQPQHF
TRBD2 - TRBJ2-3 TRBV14 TGTGCCAGCAGCCAACCGGTAGCGGGAGGCCTAGATACGCAGTATTTT CASSQPVAGGLDTQYF
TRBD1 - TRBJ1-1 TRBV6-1 TGTGCCAGCAGGCGACAGGGTCGAGCTTTCTTT CASRRQGRAFF
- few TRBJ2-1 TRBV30 TGTGCCTGGAGTTTCTACAATGAGCAGTTCTTC CAWSFYNEQFF
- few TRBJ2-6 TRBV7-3 TGTGCCAGCAGCTCGGGTGGGGCTGGGGCCAACGTCCTGACTTTC CASSSGGAGANVLTF
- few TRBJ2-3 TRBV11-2 TGTGCCAGCAGCTTAGTCGGTGTGGATTCGGGCACAGATACGCAGTATTTT CASSLVGVDSGTDTQYF
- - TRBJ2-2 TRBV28 TGTGCCAGCAGTTTGTTACCTGGTCAGGGGGAGCTGTTTTTT CASSLLPGQGELFF
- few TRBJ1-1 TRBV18 TGTGCCAGCTCCCCAGACATGAACACTGAAGCTTTCTTT CASSPDMNTEAFF
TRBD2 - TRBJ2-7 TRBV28 TGTGCCAGCAGGCCCACTAGCGGAGCTACCTACGAGCAGTACTTC CASRPTSGATYEQYF
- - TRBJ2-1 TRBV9 TGTGCCAGCAGCGCAATGGGTCTGAGTGAGCAGTTCTTC CASSAMGLSEQFF
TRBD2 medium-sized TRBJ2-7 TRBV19 TGTGCCAGTAGTATTTCCGCGGGAGTCTACGAGCAGTACTTC CASSISAGVYEQYF
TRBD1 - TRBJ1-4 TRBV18 TGTGCCAGCTCACCGGGGACAGGCCATGAAAAACTGTTTTTT CASSPGTGHEKLFF
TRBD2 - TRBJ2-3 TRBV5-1 TGCGCCAGCAGCAAGGAGGCTAGCGGGAGCACAGATACGCAGTATTTT CASSKEASGSTDTQYF
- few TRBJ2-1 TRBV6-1 TGTGCCAGCAATTCCGGGGCCTCTGGGACCAATGAGCAGTTCTTC CASNSGASGTNEQFF
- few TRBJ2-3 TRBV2 TGTGCCAGCAGTGACAGGGGGGGAACGCAGTATTTT CASSDRGGTQYF
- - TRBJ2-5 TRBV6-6 TGTGCCAGCAGTTACTCCCCGGTTGCCCGGGCAGAGACCCAGTACTTC CASSYSPVARAETQYF
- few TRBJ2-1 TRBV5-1 TGCGCCAGCCGAACCCCTTGGGGATCTCTTTACAATGAGCAGTTCTTC CASRTPWGSLYNEQFF